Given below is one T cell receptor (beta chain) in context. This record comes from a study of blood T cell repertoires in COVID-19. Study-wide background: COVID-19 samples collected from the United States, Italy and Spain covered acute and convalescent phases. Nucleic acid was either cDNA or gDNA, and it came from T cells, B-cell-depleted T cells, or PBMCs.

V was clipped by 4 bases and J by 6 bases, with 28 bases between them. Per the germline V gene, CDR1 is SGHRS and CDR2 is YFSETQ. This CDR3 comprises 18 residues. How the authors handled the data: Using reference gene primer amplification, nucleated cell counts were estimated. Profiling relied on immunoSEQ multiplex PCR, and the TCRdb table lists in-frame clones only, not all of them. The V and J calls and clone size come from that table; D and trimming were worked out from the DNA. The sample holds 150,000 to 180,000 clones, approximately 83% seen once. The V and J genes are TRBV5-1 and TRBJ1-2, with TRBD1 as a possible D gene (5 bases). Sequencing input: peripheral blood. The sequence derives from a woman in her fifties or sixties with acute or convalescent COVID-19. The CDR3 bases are TGCGCCAGCAGCCCGGGGGGGAGTGCAGGGTACTCTCGGGATGGCTACACCTTC. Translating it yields CASSPGGSAGYSRDGYTF.